This T cell receptor beta chain was obtained from a study of CD8 T cells in Susac syndrome. From blood CD8+ and CD4+ T cells, TCR beta sequences were generated. Random hexamers were used to reverse transcribe the RNA input (about 0.5 to 1 ug). TCRdb processed the immunoSEQ multiplex PCR reads anew with MiXCR; each CDR3 protein has one entry. The sample has under 550,000 distinct CDR3 sequences, 75% to 90% seen once. Unmatched junction bases numbered 15, after V lost 6 bases and J lost 15 bases. The CDR3 totals 16 residues. Per germline, CDR1 LGHDT and CDR2 YNNKEL (reference sequence). The genes are TRBV3-1 and TRBJ2-1; 15 bases are a match to TRBD2. The receptor comes from a human donor with multiple sclerosis. The sequenced sample was CD8+ T cells from PBMCs. CDR3 sequence: CASSLTGTSGRRAVFF. CDR3 DNA sequence: TGTGCCAGCAGTCTTACCGGGACTAGCGGGAGGAGGGCGGTGTTCTTC.